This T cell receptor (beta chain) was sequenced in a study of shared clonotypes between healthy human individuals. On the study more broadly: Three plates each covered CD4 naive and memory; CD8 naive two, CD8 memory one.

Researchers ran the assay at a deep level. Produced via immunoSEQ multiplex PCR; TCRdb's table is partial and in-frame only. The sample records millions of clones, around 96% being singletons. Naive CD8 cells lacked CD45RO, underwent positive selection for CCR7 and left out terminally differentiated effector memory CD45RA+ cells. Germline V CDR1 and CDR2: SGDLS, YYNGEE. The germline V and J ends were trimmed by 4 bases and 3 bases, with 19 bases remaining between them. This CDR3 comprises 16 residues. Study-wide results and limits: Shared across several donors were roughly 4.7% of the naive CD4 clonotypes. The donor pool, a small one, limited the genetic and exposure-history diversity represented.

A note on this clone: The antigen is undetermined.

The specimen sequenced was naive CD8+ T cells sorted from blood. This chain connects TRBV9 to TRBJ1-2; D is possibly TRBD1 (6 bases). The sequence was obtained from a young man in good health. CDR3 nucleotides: TGTGCCAGCAGCACCGCGGGAGGGGGGCTCGACTATGGCTACACCTTC. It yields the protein CASSTAGGGLDYGYTF.